The 10 T cell receptor beta chains in this list originate from one sample, sequenced in a study of T cells generated in artificial thymic organoids. Semi-nested PCR with reverse primers in the TRAC or TRBC constant regions amplified each chain separately. TCRdb reprocessed the 5' RACE reads with MiXCR, giving one entry per CDR3 protein. Of 8,000 or so distinct CDR3 sequences in the sample, around 16% are singletons; the top ten hold more than 1.4%. What was sequenced was naive CD8+ T cells from the thymus. Subset specified: CD3+TCRalphabeta+CD8SP T cells; for blood, CD45RO-CCR7+ naive CD8+ T cells. All receptors come from a human donor who gave cord blood stem cells for thymic organoid culture, a cardiac surgery patient who gave postnatal thymus, or a blood donor (not recorded which).

Sample share makes this clonotype medium-sized (0.01 to 0.1%). The chain has TRBV20-1 and TRBJ2-3; a weak D match, TRBD2 (6 bases). The V gene's germline CDR1 is DFQATT and CDR2 SNEGSKA (reference sequence). Trimming stripped 1 base from V and 3 bases from J, with 17 bases between. The CDR3 is 16 residues long. The CDR3 loop is CSARVPTRGWTDTQYF. As DNA, the CDR3 is TGCAGTGCTAGAGTCCCGACACGGGGGTGGACAGATACGCAGTATTTT.

This clonotype came up many times. The chain is built from TRBV19 and TRBJ2-1; perhaps TRBD2 as D (7 bases). With 4 bases removed from V and 5 bases from J, the gap between germline ends came to 9 bases. In germline, CDR1 is LNHDA, CDR2 SQIVND (reference sequence). The CDR3 loop spans 13 amino acids. The CDR3 sequence: CASSRGGHNEQFF. The CDR3 DNA sequence: TGTGCCAGTAGTAGGGGGGGCCACAATGAGCAGTTCTTC.

This clonotype has at least ten counts. This chain uses TRBV4-3 with TRBJ2-2; the D call may be TRBD1 or TRBD2 (5 bases each). Germline V gene lookup returns CDR1 LGHNA and CDR2 YSLEER. The V end was cut by 4 bases, the J end by 0 bases, with 18 bases between. The CDR3 covers 18 residues. CDR3 amino acids: CASSLRAVGGTNTGELFF. DNA of the CDR3: TGCGCCAGCAGCCTAAGAGCGGTTGGGGGTACGAACACCGGGGAGCTGTTTTTT.

The gene calls are TRBV19 and TRBJ2-1; D call uncertain. Germline values: CDR1 LNHDA, CDR2 SQIVND (reference sequence). The length of the CDR3 is 10 residues. Trimming took off 7 bases at V and 8 bases at J, with 6 bases between the two ends. For the CDR3, the DNA is TGTGCCAGTAAGCAGGATGAGCAGTTCTTC. Translation gives CASKQDEQFF.

The chain links TRBV5-4 to TRBJ1-1, with TRBD1 matching over 11 bases. Germline values: CDR1 SGHNT, CDR2 YYREEE (reference sequence). With 2 bases clipped from V and 3 bases from J, the junction kept 6 bases outside the gene matches. The CDR3 spans 16 residues. The CDR3 coding sequence is TGTGCCAGCAGCTTCTGGCCGGGACAGGGGGACACTGAAGCTTTCTTT. It translates to CASSFWPGQGDTEAFF.

This clonotype counts as medium-sized (0.01 to 0.1%). The CDR3 is CASSRLAGTGPEQYF. The CDR3 DNA follows: TGTGCCAGCAGTAGACTGGCCGGGACAGGGCCCGAGCAGTACTTC. The V gene is TRBV12-3 or TRBV12-4, the J gene TRBJ2-7; 9 positions match TRBD1. This CDR3 is 15 amino acids long. V shed 5 bases and J 6 bases; nucleotides not matched to a gene: 11.

This clonotype is deemed medium-sized. The CDR3 bases are TGCGCCAGCAGCCCCCTTTCGCACAATGAAGCTTTCTTT. It yields the protein CASSPLSHNEAFF. This chain links TRBV4-1 with TRBJ1-1; D is uncertain. Germline assignment: CDR1 MGHRA and CDR2 YSYEKL. This CDR3 comprises 13 residues. V lost 4 bases to trimming and J lost 7 bases, with 13 bases between them.

This clonotype ranks as medium-sized. The rearrangement joins TRBV18 to TRBJ2-7, with unresolved D. CDR3 size: 16 residues. From germline, CDR1 is KGHSH and CDR2 LQKENI. Trimming left V 6 bases short and J 5 bases short, with 23 bases between. CDR3 loop: CASSQGVLAPIHEQYF. The CDR3, as DNA: TGTGCCAGCTCCCAAGGTGTCTTGGCCCCGATCCACGAGCAGTACTTC.

The chain carries TRBV4-1 and TRBJ2-7; possible D gene TRBD2, 5 bases. The CDR3 loop spans 14 amino acids. Trimming shortened V by 2 bases and J by 2 bases, and 10 bases separated the two germline ends. From germline, CDR1 is MGHRA and CDR2 YSYEKL. The CDR3 nucleotides read TGCGCCAGCAGCCAAAGGCACGGGGCCTACGAGCAGTACTTC. This encodes CASSQRHGAYEQYF.

This clonotype was recorded a few times. J is TRBJ1-5 and V is TRBV24-1, with D hard to call. Deletions cut 5 bases from V and 5 bases from J, with 9 bases between. Germline lookup yields CDR1 KGHDR and CDR2 SFDVKD. CDR3 length: 13 amino acids. The CDR3 DNA reads TGTGCCACCAGTGTAGCTGGGTATCAGCCCCAGCATTTT. Its protein is CATSVAGYQPQHF.